The TCR beta chain described here comes from a study of blood T cell repertoires in COVID-19. Produced via immunoSEQ multiplex PCR; TCRdb's table is partial and in-frame only. Here the sample spans 200,000 to 250,000 clones, 80% to 85% being singletons. This CDR3 region has 13 residues. In germline, CDR1 is LGHDT, CDR2 YNNKEL (reference sequence). Between the trimmed V and J ends, which lost 0 bases and 12 bases, there was a span of 12 bases. The rearrangement uses TRBV3-1 (or the pseudogene TRBV3-2) and TRBJ2-1, with a tentative D call TRBD1 (5 bases). The TCR was taken from an older woman with acute or convalescent COVID-19. The sample taken for sequencing was peripheral blood. The CDR3 region is CASSQDRRQGQFF. As DNA, the CDR3 is TGTGCCAGCAGCCAAGATCGACGCCAGGGGCAGTTCTTC.